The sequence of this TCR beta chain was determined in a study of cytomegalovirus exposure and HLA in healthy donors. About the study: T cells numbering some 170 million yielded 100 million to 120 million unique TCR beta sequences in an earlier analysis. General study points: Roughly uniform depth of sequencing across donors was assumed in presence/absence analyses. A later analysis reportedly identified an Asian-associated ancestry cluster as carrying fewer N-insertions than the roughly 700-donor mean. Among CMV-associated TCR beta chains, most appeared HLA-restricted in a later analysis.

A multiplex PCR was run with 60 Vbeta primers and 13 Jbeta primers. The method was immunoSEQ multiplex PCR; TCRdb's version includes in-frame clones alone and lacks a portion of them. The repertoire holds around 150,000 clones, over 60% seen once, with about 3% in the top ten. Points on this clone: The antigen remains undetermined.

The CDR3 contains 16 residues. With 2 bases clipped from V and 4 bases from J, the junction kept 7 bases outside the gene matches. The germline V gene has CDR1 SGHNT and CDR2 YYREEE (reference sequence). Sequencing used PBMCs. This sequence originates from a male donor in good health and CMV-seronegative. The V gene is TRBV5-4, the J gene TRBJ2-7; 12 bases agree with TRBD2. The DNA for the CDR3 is TGTGCCAGCAGCTTAACTAGCGGGAGGCCCCCTTACGAGCAGTACTTC. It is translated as CASSLTSGRPPYEQYF.